This entry lists 19 T cell receptor beta chains sequenced from one sample in a study of cytomegalovirus exposure and HLA in healthy donors. This PCR relied on a set of 60 Vbeta primers and 13 Jbeta primers. The repertoire was sequenced with immunoSEQ multiplex PCR; TCRdb's copy has only in-frame clones and lacks some. The sample carries under 200,000 clones, around 80% recorded once. Material: PBMCs. These receptors were taken from a woman in her thirties or forties in good health and CMV-seronegative.

The chain recombines TRBV19 with TRBJ2-7, with 7 bases identical to TRBD2. CDR1 is LNHDA, CDR2 SQIVND, per germline (reference sequence). With V trimmed by 10 bases and J by 2 bases, 8 bases remained unmatched. The CDR3 runs 13 residues. CDR3 nucleotides: TGTGCCACCAACCGGGGGGACGCCTACGAGCAGTACTTC. Translation gives CATNRGDAYEQYF.

This rearrangement joins TRBV30 to TRBJ2-1; 11 nucleotides agree with TRBD2. Germline V gene lookup returns CDR1 GTSNPN and CDR2 SVGIG (reference sequence). After removal of 3 bases from V and 2 bases from J, the junction contained 9 bases not matched to a gene. This CDR3 comprises 17 residues. CDR3 region: CAWSRITSGGPYNEQFF. Here the CDR3 DNA reads TGTGCCTGGAGCCGTATAACTAGCGGGGGTCCCTACAATGAGCAGTTCTTC.

The chain couples TRBV11-3 to TRBJ2-1; 8 nucleotides align to TRBD1. Germline V gives CDR1 SGHNT, CDR2 YENEEA. The ends lost 4 bases at V and 5 bases at J; junction bases unmatched: 4. The CDR3 sequence is 14 residues long. CDR3 residues: CASSWGQANNEQFF. The CDR3 DNA reads as TGTGCCAGCAGCTGGGGACAGGCAAACAATGAGCAGTTCTTC.

J is TRBJ1-2 and V is TRBV27; 8 nucleotides agree with TRBD1. With 3 bases clipped from V and 4 bases from J, the junction kept 4 bases outside the gene matches. Per germline, CDR1 MNHEY and CDR2 SMNVEV (reference sequence). The CDR3 is 14 amino acids. CDR3 nucleotides: TGTGCCAGCAGTTTCGGACAGGGTGGCTATGGCTACACCTTC. It specifies CASSFGQGGYGYTF.

This rearrangement joins TRBV19 to TRBJ2-1; D is unclear. Between the trimmed V and J ends, which lost 6 bases and 1 base, there was a span of 13 bases. Per the germline V gene, CDR1 is LNHDA and CDR2 is SQIVND (reference sequence). This CDR3 contains 15 residues. The CDR3 nucleotides are TGTGCCAGTAGCGTCGAAGACTTGTCCTACAATGAGCAGTTCTTC. Translated: CASSVEDLSYNEQFF. The full variable domain, with the rest looked up from reference TRBV19 and TRBJ2-1, is DGGITQSPKYLFRKEGQNVTLSCEQNLNHDAMYWYRQDPGQGLRLIYYSQIVNDFQKGDIAEGYSVSREKKESFPLTVTSAQKNPTAFYLCASSVEDLSYNEQFFGPGTRLTVL.

This clone was seen only a few times. The chain is built from TRBV7-2 and TRBJ2-7; 8 nucleotides match TRBD2. Germline V lookup: CDR1 SGHTA, CDR2 FQGNSA. CDR3 length: 14 amino acids. The ends lost 5 bases at V and 2 bases at J; junction bases unmatched: 5. The CDR3: CASSPGGLAYEQYF. The CDR3 bases are TGTGCCAGCAGCCCTGGGGGACTAGCCTACGAGCAGTACTTC.

V usage is TRBV7-8 and J usage is TRBJ1-1; D may be TRBD1 (5 bases). This CDR3 has 14 residues. The germline V gene encodes CDR1 SGHVS and CDR2 FQNEAQ. V lost 5 bases and J 0 bases, leaving 10 bases between the germline ends. The CDR3 loop reads CASSRQLMNTEAFF. The CDR3 DNA follows: TGTGCCAGCAGCCGACAGCTTATGAACACTGAAGCTTTCTTT.

The genes are TRBV5-5 and TRBJ1-2; 7 nucleotides match TRBD1. The V gene's germline CDR1 is SGHKS and CDR2 YYEKEE (reference sequence). Unmatched junction bases numbered 4, after V lost 4 bases and J lost 4 bases. This CDR3 has 13 amino acids. The CDR3 nucleotides are TGTGCCAGCAGCCGTACAGGGGCCTATGGCTACACCTTC. Translation gives CASSRTGAYGYTF.

V gene TRBV19 combines with J gene TRBJ2-5; tentative D call: TRBD1 (5 bases). V was trimmed by 4 bases and J by 4 bases, leaving 16 bases between them. Per the germline V gene, CDR1 is LNHDA and CDR2 is SQIVND (reference sequence). The CDR3 contains 15 residues. CDR3 coding DNA: TGTGCCAGTAGTACCCGCCCACAGGTCGGAGAGACCCAGTACTTC. Amino acid sequence: CASSTRPQVGETQYF. The variable domain in full, completed from reference TRBV19 and TRBJ2-5, reads DGGITQSPKYLFRKEGQNVTLSCEQNLNHDAMYWYRQDPGQGLRLIYYSQIVNDFQKGDIAEGYSVSREKKESFPLTVTSAQKNPTAFYLCASSTRPQVGETQYFGPGTRLLVL.

This rearrangement joins TRBV6-1 to TRBJ2-1; 8 nucleotides line up with TRBD1. Germline V lookup: CDR1 MNHNS, CDR2 SASEGT. This CDR3 spans 14 amino acids. Trimming cost V 8 bases and J 1 base; bases outside gene matches: 4. CDR3 DNA: TGTGCCAGCTCAGGGGGCTGGTCCTACAATGAGCAGTTCTTC. Its protein is CASSGGWSYNEQFF.

The genes are TRBV29-1 and TRBJ2-3, with D perhaps TRBD2 (6 bases). The CDR3 totals 17 residues. Between the trimmed V and J ends, which lost 0 bases and 6 bases, there was a span of 22 bases. Germline assignment: CDR1 SQVTM and CDR2 ANQGSEA. CDR3: CSVEDLGQRAIRDTQYF. CDR3 bases: TGCAGCGTTGAAGATCTAGGTCAGCGGGCGATTAGGGATACGCAGTATTTT.

The chain has TRBV5-1 and TRBJ1-1; a possible D gene is TRBD1 (5 bases). This CDR3 has 19 residues. V lost 0 bases to trimming and J lost 0 bases, with 21 bases between them. Germline V gene data show CDR1 as SGHRS and CDR2 as YFSETQ. Here the CDR3 reads CASSLAGFSGVEMNTEAFF. The CDR3 nucleotides read TGCGCCAGCAGCTTGGCAGGTTTTTCGGGGGTCGAGATGAACACTGAAGCTTTCTTT.

Many counts were recorded for this clone. The chain carries TRBV5-1 and TRBJ1-4; TRBD1 matches 7 bases. The CDR3 sequence is 16 residues long. Trimming removed 0 bases from V and 5 bases from J; junction bases left unmatched: 7. CDR1 is SGHRS, CDR2 YFSETQ, per germline. As DNA, the CDR3 is TGCGCCAGCAGCTTGGCTTCGGGACAGTCAAATGAAAAACTGTTTTTT. It codes for CASSLASGQSNEKLFF.

This chain links TRBV20-1 with TRBJ2-1, with D maybe TRBD1 (5 bases). The CDR3 runs to 11 residues. Trimming stripped 2 bases from V and 10 bases from J, with 9 bases between. Germline CDR1 reads DFQATT; CDR2 reads SNEGSKA (reference sequence). The CDR3 loop is CSARLRQEQFF. The CDR3 nucleotides are TGCAGTGCTAGACTACGACAGGAGCAGTTCTTC.

This clone was seen more than once but under ten times. The chain uses TRBV6-1 and TRBJ1-1, with TRBD1 as a possible D gene (5 bases). Looked up from germline, CDR1 is MNHNS and CDR2 is SASEGT. The CDR3 is 13 residues long. Trimming took off 10 bases at V and 0 bases at J, with 12 bases between the two ends. The DNA for the CDR3 is TGTGCCACCTCGGGGACTATGAACACTGAAGCTTTCTTT. Translated, it gives CATSGTMNTEAFF.

This rearrangement joins TRBV15 to TRBJ1-5, with a possible D match to TRBD1 (6 bases). This CDR3 is built from 14 residues. V was trimmed by 4 bases and J by 9 bases, leaving 16 bases between them. Germline V CDR1 and CDR2: LNHNV, YYDKDF (reference sequence). The CDR3 nucleotides read TGTGCCACCAGCATGGACAGCCCTCAGAGGCCCCAGCATTTT. Amino acid sequence: CATSMDSPQRPQHF.

In this sample, this clone turned up a few times. This chain joins TRBV9 and TRBJ2-1, with D tentatively TRBD2 (6 bases). CDR1 and CDR2 from the germline V gene are SGDLS and YYNGEE. The CDR3 runs 15 residues. V lost 3 bases to trimming and J lost 3 bases, with 13 bases between them. CDR3 residues: CASSAGTPFYNEQFF. For the CDR3, the DNA is TGTGCCAGCAGCGCGGGGACTCCGTTCTACAATGAGCAGTTCTTC.

The rearrangement joins TRBV28 to TRBJ2-1; the match to TRBD1 covers 9 bases. Trimming at V came to 5 bases and at J to 0 bases, leaving 20 bases not matched to a gene. Germline V gives CDR1 MDHEN, CDR2 SYDVKM. This CDR3 has 21 amino acids. CDR3 coding DNA: TGTGCCAGCAGTCCCATAGGTAGGGACAGGGACCCCTCCAGCTCCTACAATGAGCAGTTCTTC. It yields the protein CASSPIGRDRDPSSSYNEQFF. The full variable domain, with the rest looked up from reference TRBV28 and TRBJ2-1, is DVKVTQSSRYLVKRTGEKVFLECVQDMDHENMFWYRQDPGLGLRLIYFSYDVKMKEKGDIPEGYSVSREKKERFSLILESASTNQTSMYLCASSPIGRDRDPSSSYNEQFFGPGTRLTVL.

This clone appeared once. The CDR3 reads CASIFGGPGSPLHF. In nucleotides, the CDR3 is TGTGCCAGCATATTCGGAGGGCCTGGTTCACCCCTCCACTTT. The genes are TRBV6-6 and TRBJ1-6, with unresolved D. V was cut by 7 bases and J by 9 bases, with 16 bases left in between. The CDR3 contains 14 residues. Germline values: CDR1 MNHNY, CDR2 SVGAGI (reference sequence).